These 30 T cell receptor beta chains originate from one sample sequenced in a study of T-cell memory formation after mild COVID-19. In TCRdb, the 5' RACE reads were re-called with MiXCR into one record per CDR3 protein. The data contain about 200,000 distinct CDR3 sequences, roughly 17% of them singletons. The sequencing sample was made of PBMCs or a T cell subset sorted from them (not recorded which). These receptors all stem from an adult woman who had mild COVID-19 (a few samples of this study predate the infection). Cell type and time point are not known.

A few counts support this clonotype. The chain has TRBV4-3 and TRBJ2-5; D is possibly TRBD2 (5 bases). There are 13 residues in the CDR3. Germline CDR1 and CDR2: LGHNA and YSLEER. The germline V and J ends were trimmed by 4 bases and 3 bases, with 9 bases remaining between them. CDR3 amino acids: CASSREREETQYF. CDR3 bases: TGCGCCAGCAGCCGCGAGAGGGAAGAGACCCAGTACTTC.

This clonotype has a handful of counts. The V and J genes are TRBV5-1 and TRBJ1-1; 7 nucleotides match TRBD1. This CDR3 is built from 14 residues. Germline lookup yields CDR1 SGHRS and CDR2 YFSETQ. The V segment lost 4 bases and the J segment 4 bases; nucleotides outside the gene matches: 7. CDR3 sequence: CASSKSTGTTEAFF. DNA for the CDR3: TGCGCCAGCAGCAAATCGACAGGGACCACTGAAGCTTTCTTT.

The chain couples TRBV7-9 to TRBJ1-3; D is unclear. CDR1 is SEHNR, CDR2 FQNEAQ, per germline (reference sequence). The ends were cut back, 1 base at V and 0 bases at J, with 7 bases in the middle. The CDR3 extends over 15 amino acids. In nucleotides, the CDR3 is TGTGCCAGCAGCTTAGTTTGGAGCTCTGGAAACACCATATATTTT. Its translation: CASSLVWSSGNTIYF. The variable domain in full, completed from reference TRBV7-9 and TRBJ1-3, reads DTGVSQNPRHKITKRGQNVTFRCDPISEHNRLYWYRQTLGQGPEFLTYFQNEAQLEKSRLLSDRFSAERPKGSFSTLEIQRTEQGDSAMYLCASSLVWSSGNTIYFGEGSWLTVV.

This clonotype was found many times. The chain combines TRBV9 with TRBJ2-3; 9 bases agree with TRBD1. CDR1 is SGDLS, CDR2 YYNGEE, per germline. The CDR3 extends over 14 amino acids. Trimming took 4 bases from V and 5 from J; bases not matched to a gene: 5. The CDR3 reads CASSSDRGGDTQYF. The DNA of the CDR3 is TGTGCCAGCAGCTCGGACAGGGGAGGAGATACGCAGTATTTT.

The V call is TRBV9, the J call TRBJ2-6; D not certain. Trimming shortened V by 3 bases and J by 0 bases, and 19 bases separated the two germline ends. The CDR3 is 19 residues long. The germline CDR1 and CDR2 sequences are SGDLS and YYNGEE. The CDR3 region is CASSDAWGMGSSGANVLTF. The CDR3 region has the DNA TGTGCCAGCAGCGATGCGTGGGGAATGGGTTCCTCTGGGGCCAACGTCCTGACTTTC.

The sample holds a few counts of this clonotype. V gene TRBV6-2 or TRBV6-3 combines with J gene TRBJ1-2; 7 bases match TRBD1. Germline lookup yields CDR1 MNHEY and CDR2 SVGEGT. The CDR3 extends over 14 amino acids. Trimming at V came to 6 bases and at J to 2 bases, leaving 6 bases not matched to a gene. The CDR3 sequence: CASSNGQANYGYTF. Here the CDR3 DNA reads TGTGCCAGCAGCAACGGACAGGCCAACTATGGCTACACCTTC.

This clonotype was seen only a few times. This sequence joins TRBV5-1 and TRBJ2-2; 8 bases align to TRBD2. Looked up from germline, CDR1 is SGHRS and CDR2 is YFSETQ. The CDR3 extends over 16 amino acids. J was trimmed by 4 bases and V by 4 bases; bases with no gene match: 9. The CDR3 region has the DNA TGCGCCAGCAGCCTATTAGGACTAGCAGGCACCGGGGAGCTGTTTTTT. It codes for CASSLLGLAGTGELFF.

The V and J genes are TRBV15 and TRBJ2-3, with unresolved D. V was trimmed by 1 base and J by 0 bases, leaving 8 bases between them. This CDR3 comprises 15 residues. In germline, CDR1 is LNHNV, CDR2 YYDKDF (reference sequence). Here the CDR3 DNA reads TGTGCCACCAGCAGAGCCAGAATTAGCACAGATACGCAGTATTTT. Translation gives CATSRARISTDTQYF.

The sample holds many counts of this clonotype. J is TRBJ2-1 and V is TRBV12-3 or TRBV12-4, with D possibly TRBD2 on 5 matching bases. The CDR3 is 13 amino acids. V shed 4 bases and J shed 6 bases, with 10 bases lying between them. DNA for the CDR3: TGTGCCAGCAGTTCCGGACTGTTCAATGAGCAGTTCTTC. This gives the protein CASSSGLFNEQFF.

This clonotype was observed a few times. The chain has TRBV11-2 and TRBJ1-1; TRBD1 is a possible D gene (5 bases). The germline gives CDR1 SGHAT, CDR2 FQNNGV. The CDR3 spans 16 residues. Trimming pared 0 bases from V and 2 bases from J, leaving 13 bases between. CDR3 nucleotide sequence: TGTGCCAGCAGCTTAGATTTAGGGGTTACAAACACTGAAGCTTTCTTT. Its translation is CASSLDLGVTNTEAFF.

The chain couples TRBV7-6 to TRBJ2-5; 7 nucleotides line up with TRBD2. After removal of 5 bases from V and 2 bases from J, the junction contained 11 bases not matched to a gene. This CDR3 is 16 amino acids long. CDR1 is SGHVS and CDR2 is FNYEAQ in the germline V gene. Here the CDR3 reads CASSHSGGTTQETQYF. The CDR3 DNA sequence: TGTGCCAGCAGCCATAGTGGGGGGACTACTCAAGAGACCCAGTACTTC.

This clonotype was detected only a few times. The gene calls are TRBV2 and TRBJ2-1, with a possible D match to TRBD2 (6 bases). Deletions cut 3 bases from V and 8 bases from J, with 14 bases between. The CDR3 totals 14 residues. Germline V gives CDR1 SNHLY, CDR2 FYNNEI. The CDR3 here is CASSERRVEDEQFF. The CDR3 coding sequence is TGTGCCAGCAGTGAGCGGAGGGTGGAGGATGAGCAGTTCTTC.

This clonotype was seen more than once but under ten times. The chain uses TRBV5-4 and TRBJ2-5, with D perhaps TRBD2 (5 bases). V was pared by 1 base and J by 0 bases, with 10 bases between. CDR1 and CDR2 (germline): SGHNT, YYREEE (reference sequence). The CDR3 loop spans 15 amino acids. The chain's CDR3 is CASSLSGNNQETQYF. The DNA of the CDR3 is TGTGCCAGCAGCTTGTCGGGGAACAACCAAGAGACCCAGTACTTC.

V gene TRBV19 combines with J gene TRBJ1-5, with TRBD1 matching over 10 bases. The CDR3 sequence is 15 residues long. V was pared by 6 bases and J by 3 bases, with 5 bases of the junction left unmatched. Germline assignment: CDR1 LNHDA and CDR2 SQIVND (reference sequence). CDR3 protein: CASRVDRGPNQPQHF. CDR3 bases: TGTGCCAGTAGGGTCGACAGGGGGCCCAATCAGCCCCAGCATTTT.

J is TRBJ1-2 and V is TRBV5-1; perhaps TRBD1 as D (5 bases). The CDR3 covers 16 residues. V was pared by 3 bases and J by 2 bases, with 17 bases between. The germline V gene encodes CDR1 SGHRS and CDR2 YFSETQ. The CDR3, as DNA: TGCGCCAGCAGCTCAGACCGGGACGGAAAAAACTATGGCTACACCTTC. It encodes CASSSDRDGKNYGYTF.

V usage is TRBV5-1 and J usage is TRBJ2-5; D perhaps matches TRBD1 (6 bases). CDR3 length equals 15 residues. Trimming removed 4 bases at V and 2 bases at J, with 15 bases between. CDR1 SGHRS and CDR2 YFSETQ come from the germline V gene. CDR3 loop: CASSQQGQQQETQYF. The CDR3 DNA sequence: TGCGCCAGCAGCCAACAAGGACAGCAACAAGAGACCCAGTACTTC.

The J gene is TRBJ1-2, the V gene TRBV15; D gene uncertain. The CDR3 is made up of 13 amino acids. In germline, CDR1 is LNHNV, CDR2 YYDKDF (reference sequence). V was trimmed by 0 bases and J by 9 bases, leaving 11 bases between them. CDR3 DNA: TGTGCCACCAGCAGAGATCACGGGGTGAGCTACACCTTC. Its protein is CATSRDHGVSYTF.

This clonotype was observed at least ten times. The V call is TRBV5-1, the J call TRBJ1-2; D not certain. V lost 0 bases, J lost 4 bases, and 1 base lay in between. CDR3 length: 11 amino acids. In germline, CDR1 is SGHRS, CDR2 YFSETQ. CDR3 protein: CASSLGYGYTF. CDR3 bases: TGCGCCAGCAGCTTGGGCTATGGCTACACCTTC.

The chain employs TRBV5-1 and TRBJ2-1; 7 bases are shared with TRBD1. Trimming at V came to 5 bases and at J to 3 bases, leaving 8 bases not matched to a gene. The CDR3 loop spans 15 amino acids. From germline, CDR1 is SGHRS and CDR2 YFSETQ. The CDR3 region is CASRSTGSVYNEQFF. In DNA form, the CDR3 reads TGCGCCAGCAGATCGACAGGGTCGGTCTACAATGAGCAGTTCTTC.

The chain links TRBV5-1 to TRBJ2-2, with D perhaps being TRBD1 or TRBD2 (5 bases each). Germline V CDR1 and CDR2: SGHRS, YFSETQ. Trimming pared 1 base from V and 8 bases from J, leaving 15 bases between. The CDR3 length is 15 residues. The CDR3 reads CASSLWDPTEGELFF. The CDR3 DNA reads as TGCGCCAGCAGCTTGTGGGACCCTACCGAAGGGGAGCTGTTTTTT.

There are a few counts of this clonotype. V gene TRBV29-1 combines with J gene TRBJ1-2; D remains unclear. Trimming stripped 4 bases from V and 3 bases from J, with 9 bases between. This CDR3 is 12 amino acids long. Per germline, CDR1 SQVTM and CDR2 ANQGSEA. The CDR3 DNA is TGCAGCGTTGCTAGAGGAGACTATGGCTACACCTTC. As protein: CSVARGDYGYTF.

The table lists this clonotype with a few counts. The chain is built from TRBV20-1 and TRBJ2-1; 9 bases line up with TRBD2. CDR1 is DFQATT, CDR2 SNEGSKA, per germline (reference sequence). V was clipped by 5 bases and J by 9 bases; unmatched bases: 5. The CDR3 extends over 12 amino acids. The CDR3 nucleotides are TGCAGTGCTCCTAGCGGGAATGGTGAGCAGTTCTTC. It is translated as CSAPSGNGEQFF.

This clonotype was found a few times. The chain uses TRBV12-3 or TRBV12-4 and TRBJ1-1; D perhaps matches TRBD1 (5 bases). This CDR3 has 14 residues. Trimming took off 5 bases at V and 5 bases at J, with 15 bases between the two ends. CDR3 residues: CASSPTRRGTEAFF. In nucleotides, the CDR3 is TGTGCCAGCAGTCCAACCAGGAGGGGAACTGAAGCTTTCTTT.

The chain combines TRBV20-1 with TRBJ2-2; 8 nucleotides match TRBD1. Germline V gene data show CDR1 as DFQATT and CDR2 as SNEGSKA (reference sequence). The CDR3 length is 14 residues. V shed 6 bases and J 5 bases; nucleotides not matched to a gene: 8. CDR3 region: CSALDRVKTGELFF. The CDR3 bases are TGCAGTGCCCTGGACAGGGTTAAGACCGGGGAGCTGTTTTTT.

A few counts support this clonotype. As DNA, the CDR3 is TGTGCCAGCAGCTTGATTGGAGACTCCTACGAGCAGTACTTC. Amino acids: CASSLIGDSYEQYF. V is TRBV5-4 and J is TRBJ2-7; D ambiguous. This CDR3 is 14 amino acids long. V lost 1 base and J 0 bases, leaving 8 bases between the germline ends. Per the germline V gene, CDR1 is SGHNT and CDR2 is YYREEE (reference sequence).

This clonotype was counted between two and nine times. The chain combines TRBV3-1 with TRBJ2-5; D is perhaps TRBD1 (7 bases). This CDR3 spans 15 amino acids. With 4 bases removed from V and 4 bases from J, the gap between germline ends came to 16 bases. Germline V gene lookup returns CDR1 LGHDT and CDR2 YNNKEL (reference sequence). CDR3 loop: CASSPPQGGRETQYF. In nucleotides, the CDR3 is TGTGCCAGCAGCCCGCCGCAGGGGGGCCGAGAGACCCAGTACTTC.

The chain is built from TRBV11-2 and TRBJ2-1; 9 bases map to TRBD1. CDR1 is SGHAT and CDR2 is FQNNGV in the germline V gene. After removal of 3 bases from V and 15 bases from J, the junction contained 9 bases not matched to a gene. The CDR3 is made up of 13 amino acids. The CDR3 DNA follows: TGTGCCAGCAGCTTTCCGGGACAGGGAGTTGTGTTCTTC. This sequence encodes CASSFPGQGVVFF.

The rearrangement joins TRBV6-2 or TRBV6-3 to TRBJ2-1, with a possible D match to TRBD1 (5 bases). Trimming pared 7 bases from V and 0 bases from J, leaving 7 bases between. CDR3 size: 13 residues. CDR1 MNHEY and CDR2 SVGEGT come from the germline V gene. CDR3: CASKDNSYNEQFF. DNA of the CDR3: TGTGCCAGCAAGGACAACTCCTACAATGAGCAGTTCTTC.

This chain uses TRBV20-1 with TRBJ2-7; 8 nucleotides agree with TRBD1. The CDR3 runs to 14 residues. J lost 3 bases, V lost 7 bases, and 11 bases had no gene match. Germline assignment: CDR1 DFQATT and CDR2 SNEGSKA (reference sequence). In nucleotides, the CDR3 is TGCAGTGTTTTTATCCGGGACAGGAGCTACGAGCAGTACTTC. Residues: CSVFIRDRSYEQYF.

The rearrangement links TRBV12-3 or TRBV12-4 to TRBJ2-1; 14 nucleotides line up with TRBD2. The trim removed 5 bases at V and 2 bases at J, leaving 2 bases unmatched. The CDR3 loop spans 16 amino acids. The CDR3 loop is CASSLTSGGAYNEQFF. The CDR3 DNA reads TGTGCCAGCAGTCTGACTAGCGGGGGGGCCTACAATGAGCAGTTCTTC.